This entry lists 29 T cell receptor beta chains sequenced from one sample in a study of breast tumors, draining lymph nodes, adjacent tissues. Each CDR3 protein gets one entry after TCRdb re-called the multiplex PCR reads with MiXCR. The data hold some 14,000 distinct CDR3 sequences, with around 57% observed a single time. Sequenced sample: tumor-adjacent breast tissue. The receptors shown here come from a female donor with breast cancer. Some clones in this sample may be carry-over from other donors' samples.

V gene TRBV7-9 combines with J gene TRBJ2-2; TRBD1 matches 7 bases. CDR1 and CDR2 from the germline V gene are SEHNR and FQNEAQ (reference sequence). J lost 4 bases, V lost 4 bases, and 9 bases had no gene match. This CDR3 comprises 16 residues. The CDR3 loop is CASSSSSTGITGELFF. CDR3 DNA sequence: TGTGCCAGCAGCTCTAGTTCGACAGGGATCACCGGGGAGCTGTTTTTT.

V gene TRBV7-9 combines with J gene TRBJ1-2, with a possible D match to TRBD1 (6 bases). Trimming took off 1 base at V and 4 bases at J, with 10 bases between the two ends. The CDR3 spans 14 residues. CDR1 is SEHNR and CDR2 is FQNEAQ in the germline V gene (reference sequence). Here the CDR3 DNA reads TGTGCCAGCAGCTTAGTAGGGGGTGCCTATGGCTACACCTTC. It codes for CASSLVGGAYGYTF.

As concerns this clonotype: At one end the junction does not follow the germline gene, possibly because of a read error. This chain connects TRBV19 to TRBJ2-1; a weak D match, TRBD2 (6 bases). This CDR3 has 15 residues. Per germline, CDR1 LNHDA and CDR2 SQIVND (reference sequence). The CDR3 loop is CASSKASEYYDEQFF. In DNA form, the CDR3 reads TGTGCCAGTAGTAAGGCTAGCGAATACTACGATGAGCAGTTCTTC.

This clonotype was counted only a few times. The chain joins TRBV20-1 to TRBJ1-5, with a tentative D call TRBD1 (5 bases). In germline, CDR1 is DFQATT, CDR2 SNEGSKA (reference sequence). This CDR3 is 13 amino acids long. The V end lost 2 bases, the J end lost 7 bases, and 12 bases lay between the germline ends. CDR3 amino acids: CSARPLQGQPQHF. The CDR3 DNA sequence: TGCAGTGCTAGACCTCTTCAGGGCCAGCCCCAGCATTTT.

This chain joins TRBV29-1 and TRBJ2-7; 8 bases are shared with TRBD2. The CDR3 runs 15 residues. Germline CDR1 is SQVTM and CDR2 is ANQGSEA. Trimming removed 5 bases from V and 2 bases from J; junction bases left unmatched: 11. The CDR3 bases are TGCAGCGTTTCCGTCGGGGTCGGGGGGGCCTACGAGCAGTACTTC. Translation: CSVSVGVGGAYEQYF.

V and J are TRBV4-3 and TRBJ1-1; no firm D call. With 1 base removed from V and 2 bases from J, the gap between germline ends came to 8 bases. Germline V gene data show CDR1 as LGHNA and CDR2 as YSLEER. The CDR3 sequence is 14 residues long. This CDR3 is CASSQVRGNTEAFF. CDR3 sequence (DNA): TGCGCCAGCAGCCAAGTCCGGGGAAACACTGAAGCTTTCTTT.

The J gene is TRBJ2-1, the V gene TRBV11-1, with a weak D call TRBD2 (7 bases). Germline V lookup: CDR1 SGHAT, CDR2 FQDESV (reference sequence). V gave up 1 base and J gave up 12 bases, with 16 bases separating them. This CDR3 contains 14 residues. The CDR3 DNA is TGTGCCAGCAGCTTAGTTGCGGGGGCAGGTGGGCAGTTCTTC. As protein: CASSLVAGAGGQFF.

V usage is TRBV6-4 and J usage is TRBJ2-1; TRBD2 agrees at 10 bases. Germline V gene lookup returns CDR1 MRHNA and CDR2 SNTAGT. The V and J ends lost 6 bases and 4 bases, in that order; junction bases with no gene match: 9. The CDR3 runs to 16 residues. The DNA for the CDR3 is TGTGCCAGCAGAGTATCTAGCGGGAGCGAGTACAATGAGCAGTTCTTC. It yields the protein CASRVSSGSEYNEQFF.

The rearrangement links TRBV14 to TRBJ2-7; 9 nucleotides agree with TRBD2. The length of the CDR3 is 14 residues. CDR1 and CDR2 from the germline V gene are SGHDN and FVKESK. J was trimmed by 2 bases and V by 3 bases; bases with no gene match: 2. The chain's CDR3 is CASSHLAGTYEQYF. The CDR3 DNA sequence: TGTGCCAGCAGCCATCTAGCGGGAACCTACGAGCAGTACTTC.

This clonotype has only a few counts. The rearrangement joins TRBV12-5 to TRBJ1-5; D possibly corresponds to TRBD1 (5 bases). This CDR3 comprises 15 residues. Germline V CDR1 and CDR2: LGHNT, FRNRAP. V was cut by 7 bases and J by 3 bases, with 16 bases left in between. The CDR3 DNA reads TGTGCTAGTGCCCAAGCCAGGGAATTCAATCAGCCCCAGCATTTT. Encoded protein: CASAQAREFNQPQHF.

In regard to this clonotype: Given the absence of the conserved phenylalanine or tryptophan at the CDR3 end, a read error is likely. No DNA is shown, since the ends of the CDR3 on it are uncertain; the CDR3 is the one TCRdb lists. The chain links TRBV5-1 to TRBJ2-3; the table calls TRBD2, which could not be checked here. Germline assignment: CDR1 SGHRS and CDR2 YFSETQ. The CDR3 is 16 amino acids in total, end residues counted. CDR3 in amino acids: CASSGGPGSGRPPPIN.

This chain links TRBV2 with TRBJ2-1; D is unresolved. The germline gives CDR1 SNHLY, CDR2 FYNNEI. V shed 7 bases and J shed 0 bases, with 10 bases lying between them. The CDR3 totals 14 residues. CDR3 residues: CASNEQSSYNEQFF. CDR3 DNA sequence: TGTGCCAGCAACGAACAGAGCTCCTACAATGAGCAGTTCTTC.

CDR3 residues: CASSVGHDPYEQYF. CDR3 sequence (DNA): TGTGCCAGCAGCGTAGGCCATGACCCCTACGAGCAGTACTTC. V gene TRBV14 combines with J gene TRBJ2-7; D unresolved. Per the germline V gene, CDR1 is SGHDN and CDR2 is FVKESK. V lost 5 bases, J lost 2 bases, and 13 bases lay in between. The CDR3 runs 14 residues.

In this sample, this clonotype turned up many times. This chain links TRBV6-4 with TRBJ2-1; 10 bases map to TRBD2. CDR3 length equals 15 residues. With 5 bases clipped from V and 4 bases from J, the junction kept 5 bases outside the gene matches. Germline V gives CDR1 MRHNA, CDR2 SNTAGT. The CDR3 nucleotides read TGTGCCAGCAGTCCGACTAGCGGGCTTTACAATGAGCAGTTCTTC. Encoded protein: CASSPTSGLYNEQFF.

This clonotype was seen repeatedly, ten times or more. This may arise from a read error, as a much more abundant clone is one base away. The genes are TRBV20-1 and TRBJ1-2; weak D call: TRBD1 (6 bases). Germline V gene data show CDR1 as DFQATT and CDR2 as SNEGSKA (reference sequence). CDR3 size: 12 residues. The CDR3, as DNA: TGCAGTGCTAACAGGGAGGGCTATGGCTCCACCTTC. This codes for CSANREGYGSTF.

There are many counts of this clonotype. CDR3 residues: CSARGPQVNTEAFF. The CDR3 region has the DNA TGCAGTGCTAGAGGTCCTCAGGTGAACACTGAAGCTTTCTTT. The gene calls are TRBV20-1 and TRBJ1-1; no clear D gene. The CDR3 is made up of 14 amino acids. V was pared by 1 base and J by 0 bases, with 9 bases between. Looked up from germline, CDR1 is DFQATT and CDR2 is SNEGSKA (reference sequence).

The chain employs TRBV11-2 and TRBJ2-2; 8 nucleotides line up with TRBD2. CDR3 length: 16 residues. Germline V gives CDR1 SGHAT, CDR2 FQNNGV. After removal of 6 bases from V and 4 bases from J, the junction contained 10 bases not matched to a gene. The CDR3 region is CASSLLGLAGTGELFF. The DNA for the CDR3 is TGTGCCAGCAGTCTACTCGGACTAGCTGGCACCGGGGAGCTGTTTTTT.

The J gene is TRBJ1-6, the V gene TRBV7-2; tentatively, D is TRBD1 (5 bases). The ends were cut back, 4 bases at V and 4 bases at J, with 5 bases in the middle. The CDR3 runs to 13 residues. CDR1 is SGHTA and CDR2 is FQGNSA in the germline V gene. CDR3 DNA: TGTGCCAGCAGCTGGACATATAATTCACCCCTCCACTTT. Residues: CASSWTYNSPLHF.

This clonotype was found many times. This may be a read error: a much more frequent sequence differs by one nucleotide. In nucleotides, the CDR3 is TGTGCCAGCAGTCACGGGAAGGGTGAGCAGTTCTTC. Translated: CASSHGKGEQFF. This rearrangement joins TRBV6-5 to TRBJ2-1; D might be TRBD2 (5 bases). The V gene's germline CDR1 is MNHEY and CDR2 SVGAGI. The V end was cut by 5 bases, the J end by 9 bases, with 11 bases between. CDR3 length: 12 residues.

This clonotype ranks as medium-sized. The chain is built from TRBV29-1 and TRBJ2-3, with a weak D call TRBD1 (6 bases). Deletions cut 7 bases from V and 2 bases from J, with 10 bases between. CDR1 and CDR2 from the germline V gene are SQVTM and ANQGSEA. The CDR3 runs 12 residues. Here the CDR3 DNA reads TGCAGCGGCGGACAGACCACAGATACGCAGTATTTT. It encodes CSGGQTTDTQYF.

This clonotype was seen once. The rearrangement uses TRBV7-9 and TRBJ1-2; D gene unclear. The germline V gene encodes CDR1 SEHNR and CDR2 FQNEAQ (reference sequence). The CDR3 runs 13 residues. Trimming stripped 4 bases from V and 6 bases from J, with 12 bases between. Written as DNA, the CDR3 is TGTGCCAGCAGCTGGAGTGTGTCGGATGGCTACACCTTC. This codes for CASSWSVSDGYTF.

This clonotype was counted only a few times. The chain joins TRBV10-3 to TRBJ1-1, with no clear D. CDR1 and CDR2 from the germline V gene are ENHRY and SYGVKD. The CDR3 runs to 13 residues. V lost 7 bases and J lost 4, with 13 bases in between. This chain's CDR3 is CAIIQTAGTEAFF. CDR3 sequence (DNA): TGTGCCATCATACAGACGGCAGGCACTGAAGCTTTCTTT.

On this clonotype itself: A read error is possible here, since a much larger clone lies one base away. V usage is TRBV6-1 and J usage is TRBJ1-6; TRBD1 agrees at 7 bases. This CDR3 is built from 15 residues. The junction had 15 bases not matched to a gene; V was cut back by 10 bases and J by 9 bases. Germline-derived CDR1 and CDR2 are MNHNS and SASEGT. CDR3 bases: TGTGCCACCACACCGACACAGGGGAGAGCTTCACCCCTCCACTTT. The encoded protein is CATTPTQGRASPLHF.

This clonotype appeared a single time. CDR3 region: CASRTSPGQGLEKLFF. In nucleotides, the CDR3 is TGTGCCAGTAGGACTTCGCCGGGACAGGGTTTAGAAAAACTGTTTTTT. The genes are TRBV19 and TRBJ1-4; TRBD1 matches at 9 bases. The CDR3 runs 16 residues. V shed 6 bases and J 8 bases; nucleotides not matched to a gene: 13. Germline CDR1 and CDR2: LNHDA and SQIVND (reference sequence).

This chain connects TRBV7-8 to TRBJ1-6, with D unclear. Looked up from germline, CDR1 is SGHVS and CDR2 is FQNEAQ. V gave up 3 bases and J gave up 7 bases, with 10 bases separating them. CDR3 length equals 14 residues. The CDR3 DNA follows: TGTGCCAGCAGCTTTTTGAAGCAGAATTCACCCCTCCACTTT. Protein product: CASSFLKQNSPLHF.

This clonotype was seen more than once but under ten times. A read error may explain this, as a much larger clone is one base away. CDR3 DNA: TGTGCCAGCAGCTTAGGTGCGAGCGCGAGGGCGCTTTCCAATGAGCAGTTCTTC. Translation gives CASSLGASARALSNEQFF. V is TRBV11-2 and J is TRBJ2-1; TRBD2 is a possible D gene (5 bases). The germline CDR1 and CDR2 sequences are SGHAT and FQNNGV. Trimming cost V 1 base and J 6 bases, with 22 bases left between them. CDR3 length equals 18 residues.

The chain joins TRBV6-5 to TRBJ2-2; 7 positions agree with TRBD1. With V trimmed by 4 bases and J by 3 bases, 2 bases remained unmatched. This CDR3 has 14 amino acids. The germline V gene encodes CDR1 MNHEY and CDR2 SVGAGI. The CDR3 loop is CASSSTGDTGELFF. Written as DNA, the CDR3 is TGTGCCAGCAGTTCCACAGGGGACACCGGGGAGCTGTTTTTT.

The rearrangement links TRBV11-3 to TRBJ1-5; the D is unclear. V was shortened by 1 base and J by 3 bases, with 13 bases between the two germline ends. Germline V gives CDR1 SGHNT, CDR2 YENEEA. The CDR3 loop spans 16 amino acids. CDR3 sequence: CASSLARPRSNQPQHF. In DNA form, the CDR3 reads TGTGCCAGCAGCTTAGCCCGGCCGAGATCCAATCAGCCCCAGCATTTT.

The CDR3 DNA is TGTGCCAGCAGTCAACTGGGCAACATTGGGAGGACCTTC. Translation: CASSQLGNIGRTF. The chain is built from TRBV2 and TRBJ1-2; D remains ambiguous. The CDR3 loop spans 13 amino acids. Trimming took 5 bases from V and 14 from J, leaving 21 bases between them. From germline, CDR1 is SNHLY and CDR2 FYNNEI.